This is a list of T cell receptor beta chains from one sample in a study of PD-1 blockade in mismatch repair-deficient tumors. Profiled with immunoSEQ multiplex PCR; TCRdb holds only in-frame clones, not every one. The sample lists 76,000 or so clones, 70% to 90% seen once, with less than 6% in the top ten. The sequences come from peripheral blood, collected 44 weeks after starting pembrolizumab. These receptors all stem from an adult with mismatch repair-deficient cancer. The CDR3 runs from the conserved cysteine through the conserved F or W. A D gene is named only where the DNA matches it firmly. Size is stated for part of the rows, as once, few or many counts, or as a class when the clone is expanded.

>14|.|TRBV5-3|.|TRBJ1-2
CARSLVELPYGYTF
TGTGCCAGAAGCTTGGTCGAGCTCCCCTATGGCTACACCTTC
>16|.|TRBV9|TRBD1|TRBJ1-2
CASSVRGQGDPIGYTF
TGTGCCAGCAGCGTAAGGGGACAGGGGGACCCTATCGGCTACACCTTC
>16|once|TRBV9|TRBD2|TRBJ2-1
CASSVIGGAGVNEQFF
TGTGCCAGCAGCGTAATCGGGGGGGCGGGAGTGAATGAGCAGTTCTTC
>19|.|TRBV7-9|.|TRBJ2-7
CASSSNARAPLLSLYEQYF
TGTGCCAGCAGCTCAAATGCCCGCGCCCCTTTACTTTCCCTTTACGAGCAGTACTTC
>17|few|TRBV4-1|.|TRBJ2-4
CASSQGPAELAKNIQYF
TGCGCCAGCAGCCAAGGCCCAGCGGAACTAGCCAAAAACATTCAGTACTTC
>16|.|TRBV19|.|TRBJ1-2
CASSRHQDRARYGYTF
TGTGCCAGTAGTCGTCACCAAGACCGGGCCCGCTATGGCTACACCTTC
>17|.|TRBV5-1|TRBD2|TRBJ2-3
CASSYRTSGRVADTQYF
TGCGCCAGCAGCTACCGGACTAGCGGGAGGGTCGCAGATACGCAGTATTTT
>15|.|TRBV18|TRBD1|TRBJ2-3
CASSGGQSFTDTQYF
TGTGCCAGCTCAGGGGGACAGAGCTTCACAGATACGCAGTATTTT
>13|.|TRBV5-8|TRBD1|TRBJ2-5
CASSYGQVETQYF
TGTGCCAGCAGCTACGGACAGGTAGAGACCCAGTACTTC
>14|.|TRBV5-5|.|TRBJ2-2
CASSELVNTGELFF
TGTGCCAGCAGCGAGCTAGTTAACACCGGGGAGCTGTTTTTT
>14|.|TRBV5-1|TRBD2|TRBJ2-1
CASSRLAENNEQFF
TGCGCCAGCAGTCGACTAGCGGAAAACAATGAGCAGTTCTTC
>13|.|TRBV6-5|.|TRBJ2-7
CASGNNIGNEQYF
TGTGCCAGCGGCAATAACATAGGGAACGAGCAGTACTTC
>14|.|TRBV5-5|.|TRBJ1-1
CASSLVRGNTEAFF
TGTGCCAGCAGCTTGGTTAGAGGTAACACTGAAGCTTTCTTT
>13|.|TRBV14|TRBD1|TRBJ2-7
CASSYRGAYEQYF
TGTGCCAGCAGCTACAGGGGGGCCTACGAGCAGTACTTC
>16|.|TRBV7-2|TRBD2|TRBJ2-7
CASSLGALAGAGEQYF
TGTGCCAGCAGCTTAGGCGCTCTAGCGGGAGCAGGGGAGCAGTACTTC
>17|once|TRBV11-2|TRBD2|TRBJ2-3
CASSFRPSGSVTDTQYF
TGTGCCAGCAGCTTTCGTCCTAGCGGGAGTGTGACAGATACGCAGTATTTT
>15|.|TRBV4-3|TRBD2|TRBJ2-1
CASSSHSGRANEQFF
TGCGCCAGCAGCTCCCATAGCGGGAGGGCCAATGAGCAGTTCTTC
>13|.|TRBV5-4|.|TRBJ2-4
CASSFFRQNIQYF
TGTGCCAGCAGCTTCTTTAGACAAAACATTCAGTACTTC
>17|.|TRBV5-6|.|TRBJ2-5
CASSLVSDWEMGKTQYF
TGTGCCAGCAGCTTGGTTTCAGACTGGGAAATGGGAAAGACCCAGTACTTC
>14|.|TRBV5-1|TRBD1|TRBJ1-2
CASSLRTGTVGYTF
TGCGCCAGCAGCTTAAGGACAGGGACCGTTGGCTACACCTTC
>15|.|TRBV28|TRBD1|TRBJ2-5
CASSYRDRDQETQYF
TGTGCCAGCAGTTACCGGGACAGGGATCAAGAGACCCAGTACTTC
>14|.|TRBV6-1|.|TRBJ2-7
CASSPQGQNYEQYF
TGTGCCAGCAGTCCTCAAGGACAGAACTACGAGCAGTACTTC
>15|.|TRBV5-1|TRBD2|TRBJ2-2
CASSSLARNTGELFF
TGCGCCAGCAGCTCACTAGCGAGGAACACCGGGGAGCTGTTTTTT
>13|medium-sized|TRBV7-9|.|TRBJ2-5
CASSLAGFETQYF
TGTGCCAGCAGCCTTGCGGGTTTCGAGACCCAGTACTTC
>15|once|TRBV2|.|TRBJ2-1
CASRDSTSPYNEQFF
TGTGCCAGCCGAGACAGTACGAGTCCCTACAATGAGCAGTTCTTC
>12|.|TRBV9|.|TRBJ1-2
CASSTQVGGYTF
TGTGCCAGCAGCACCCAGGTCGGCGGCTACACCTTC
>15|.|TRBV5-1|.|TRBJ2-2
CASSGDATNTGELFF
TGCGCCAGCAGCGGGGACGCGACGAACACCGGGGAGCTGTTTTTT
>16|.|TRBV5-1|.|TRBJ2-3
CASSLALGMGTDTQYF
TGCGCCAGCAGCTTGGCCTTGGGCATGGGGACAGATACGCAGTATTTT
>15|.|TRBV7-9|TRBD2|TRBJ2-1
CASSLAAGDWNEQFF
TGTGCCAGCAGCTTGGCAGCGGGAGACTGGAATGAGCAGTTCTTC
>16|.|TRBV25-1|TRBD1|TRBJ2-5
CASSNPTGGPREEQYF
TGTGCCAGCAGTAACCCAACAGGGGGCCCGAGAGAGGAGCAGTACTTC
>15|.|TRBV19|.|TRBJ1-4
CASSHLLQGWEKLFF
TGTGCCAGTAGTCACCTTCTACAGGGTTGGGAAAAACTGTTTTTT
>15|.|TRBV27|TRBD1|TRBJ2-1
CASSLSGGAHNEQFF
TGTGCCAGCAGTTTATCAGGGGGCGCGCACAATGAGCAGTTCTTC
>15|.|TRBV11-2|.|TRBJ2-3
CASSLGSLATDTQYF
TGTGCCAGCAGCTTAGGTTCGCTAGCGACAGATACGCAGTATTTT
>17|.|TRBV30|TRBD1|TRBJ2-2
CAWSVSPDRGLAGELFF
TGTGCCTGGAGTGTAAGTCCTGACAGGGGATTGGCCGGGGAGCTGTTTTTT
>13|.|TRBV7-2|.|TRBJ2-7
CASSPPGVYEQYF
TGTGCCAGCAGCCCCCCGGGGGTCTACGAGCAGTACTTC
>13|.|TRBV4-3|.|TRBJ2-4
CASSLLGEGIQYF
TGCGCCAGCAGCCTTCTTGGCGAAGGCATTCAGTACTTC